Listed below are T cell receptor beta chains from one sample, sequenced in a study of cytomegalovirus exposure and HLA in healthy donors. Generated by immunoSEQ multiplex PCR, the TCRdb table keeps only in-frame clones and is missing some. The sample yields 80,000 to 95,000 clones, over 75% seen once. Sequencing used PBMCs. These receptors were taken from a female donor in good health and CMV-seronegative. Both conserved end residues are part of each CDR3.

j_gene: TRBJ2-3; v_gene: TRBV2; CDR3aa: CASSSQPGGAVGDTQYF
j_gene: TRBJ1-5; v_gene: TRBV2; CDR3aa: CASSGGTSTWQPQHF
j_gene: TRBJ2-5; v_gene: TRBV27; CDR3aa: CASRRGGLPETQYF
j_gene: TRBJ1-1; v_gene: TRBV2; CDR3aa: CASSPREYTEAFF
j_gene: TRBJ2-7; v_gene: TRBV7-9; CDR3aa: CASSYLGTASYEQYF
j_gene: TRBJ2-2; v_gene: TRBV7-3; CDR3aa: CASSPTGLMPLTGELFF
j_gene: TRBJ2-2; v_gene: TRBV5-4; CDR3aa: CASSSGQNTGELFF
j_gene: TRBJ2-2; v_gene: TRBV5-1; CDR3aa: CASSSGLAGGTNTGELFF
j_gene: TRBJ2-2; v_gene: TRBV9; CDR3aa: CASTASGLPGELFF
j_gene: TRBJ2-1; v_gene: TRBV25-1; CDR3aa: CASSELSGRESNEQFF
j_gene: TRBJ1-1; v_gene: TRBV15; CDR3aa: CATSMPTGPTAEAFF
j_gene: TRBJ2-5; v_gene: TRBV4-1; CDR3aa: CASQGGFGETQYF
j_gene: TRBJ2-4; v_gene: TRBV28; CDR3aa: CASSLTGLAKNIQYF
j_gene: TRBJ2-3; v_gene: TRBV5-4; CDR3aa: CASSPTSGGRTDTQYF
j_gene: TRBJ1-1; v_gene: TRBV27; CDR3aa: CASSSGLLNTEAFF
j_gene: TRBJ1-2; v_gene: TRBV18; CDR3aa: CASSPATAYGYTF
j_gene: TRBJ2-3; v_gene: TRBV4-1; CDR3aa: CASSLTSEGPHADTQYF
j_gene: TRBJ1-2; v_gene: TRBV6-1; CDR3aa: CASKPQGASGYTF